This TCR beta chain was documented in a study of T-cell reconstitution after alpha-beta-depleted transplantation in children. Study-wide findings and caveats: Reported findings indicate that, about two months after transplant, alpha-beta T cells came from several hundred expanded clones, which were derived from non-depleted graft cells.

Worth noting for this clonotype: Its target is unknown.

V trimming: 5 bases; J trimming: 2 bases; junction bases outside the gene matches: 15. The CDR3 is made up of 19 amino acids. During its preparation, the TCRbeta library received unique molecular identifiers. TCRdb reprocessed the PCR reads with MiXCR, giving one entry per CDR3 protein. The repertoire holds about a million distinct CDR3 sequences, with roughly 29% as singletons. This specimen consisted of PBMCs, mostly from graft donor cells, obtained 360 days after TCRalphabeta/CD19-depleted stem cell transplant. This receptor was identified in a boy under two years old who had a stem cell transplant for SCID, so the T cells may come from the graft donor. The rearrangement joins TRBV12-3 or TRBV12-4 to TRBJ2-5; TRBD2 matches 12 bases. The CDR3, as DNA: TGTGCCAGCAGTCCTGGGGCTAGCGGGGGGGTACGGGTACAAGAGACCCAGTACTTC. Its translation: CASSPGASGGVRVQETQYF.